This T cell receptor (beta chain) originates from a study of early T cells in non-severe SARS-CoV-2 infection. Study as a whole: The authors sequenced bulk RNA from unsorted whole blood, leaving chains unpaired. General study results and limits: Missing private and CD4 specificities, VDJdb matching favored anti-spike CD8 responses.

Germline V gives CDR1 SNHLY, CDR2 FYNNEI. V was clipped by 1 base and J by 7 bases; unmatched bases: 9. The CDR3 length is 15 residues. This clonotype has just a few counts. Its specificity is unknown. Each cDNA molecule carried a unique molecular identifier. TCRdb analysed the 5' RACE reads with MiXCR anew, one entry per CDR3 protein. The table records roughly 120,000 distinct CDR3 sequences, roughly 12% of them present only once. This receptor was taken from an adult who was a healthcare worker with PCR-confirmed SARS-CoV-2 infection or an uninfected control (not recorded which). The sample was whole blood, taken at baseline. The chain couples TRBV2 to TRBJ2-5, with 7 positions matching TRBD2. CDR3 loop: CASSEEQTSRGTQYF. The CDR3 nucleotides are TGTGCCAGCAGTGAAGAGCAGACTAGCCGAGGGACCCAGTACTTC.